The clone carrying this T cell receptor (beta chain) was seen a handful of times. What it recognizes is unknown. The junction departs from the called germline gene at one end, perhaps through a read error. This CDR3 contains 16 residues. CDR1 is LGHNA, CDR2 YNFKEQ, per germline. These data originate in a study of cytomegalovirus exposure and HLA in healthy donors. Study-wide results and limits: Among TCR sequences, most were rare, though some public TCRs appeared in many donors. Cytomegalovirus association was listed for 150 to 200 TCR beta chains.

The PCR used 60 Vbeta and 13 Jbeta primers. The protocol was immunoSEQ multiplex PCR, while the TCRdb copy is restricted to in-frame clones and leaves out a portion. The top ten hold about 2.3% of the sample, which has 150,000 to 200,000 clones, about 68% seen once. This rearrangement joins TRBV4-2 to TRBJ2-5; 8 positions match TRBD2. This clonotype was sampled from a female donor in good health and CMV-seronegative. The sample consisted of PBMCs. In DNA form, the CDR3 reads TGTGCCAGCACCCAAGAAAAAGCGAGCGGGGGCGAGACCCAGTACTTC. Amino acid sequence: CASTQEKASGGETQYF.